Described below is a single T cell receptor beta chain sequence and its context. Its specificity is not known. The data were obtained in a study of T cell clusters in autoimmune cytopenias. Study context: TRB sequencing had a median 51,575 reads and about 2,500 distinct clonotypes per sample.

TRB was amplified from roughly 250 ng of peripheral blood genomic DNA per sample. CDR3 length: 14 amino acids. CDR1 and CDR2 from the germline V gene are ENHRY and SYGVKD. Multiplex touch-down PCR amplified TRB using TRB-A and TRB-B pools in one tube. TCRdb re-called the multiplex PCR reads, yielding one record per CDR3 amino acid sequence without DNA. This table lists approximately 15,000 distinct CDR3 sequences. General study points: TRB repertoire shifts in secondary cytopenia and chronic lymphocytic leukemia mostly reflected lymphoma, not autoimmunity. Clustering suggested that physiological T cell clusters were missing in primary autoimmune cytopenia patients. Functional roles of the in silico T cell clusters still await experimental validation.

The specimen was peripheral blood. This chain links TRBV10-3 with TRBJ2-3; absent DNA, TCRdb's TRBD1 call cannot be checked. The receptor was derived from a human donor with an autoimmune cytopenia or autoimmune hepatitis (not recorded which). The CDR3 here is CAISGGQSSDTQYF.